These 20 T cell receptor beta chains were sequenced from one sample in a study of CD8+CD57+ T cells in acquired aplastic anemia. According to the study, genomic DNA was the template for TCR beta VDJ and CDR3 profiling. MiXCR, applied by TCRdb to the reads, yields one record per CDR3 protein. Here the sample spans around 230,000 distinct CDR3 sequences, roughly 55% being singletons. The sequencing sample was made of sorted CD4+, CD8+, or CD8+CD57+ T cells (not recorded which) from PBMCs. The receptors shown here come from a human donor in good health.

This clonotype was detected only once. V usage is TRBV10-3 and J usage is TRBJ1-6; D not resolved. The CDR3 contains 14 residues. The V end lost 3 bases, the J end lost 13 bases, and 16 bases lay between the germline ends. Germline CDR1 is ENHRY and CDR2 is SYGVKD. The CDR3 nucleotides read TGTGCCATCAGTGACCCAGCCCCGGTGGGGCCCCTCCACTTT. Amino acids: CAISDPAPVGPLHF.

This sequence joins TRBV9 and TRBJ2-2, with D perhaps matching TRBD1 (7 bases). The germline gives CDR1 SGDLS, CDR2 YYNGEE. V lost 4 bases, J lost 3 bases, and 13 bases lay in between. The CDR3 has 15 residues. The CDR3 bases are TGTGCCAGCAGCTTAGACAGGGAGGACACCGGGGAGCTGTTTTTT. Its protein is CASSLDREDTGELFF.

CDR3 in DNA: TGTGCCAGCAGCTTCGGCCCGGGTAATTCACCCCTCCACTTT. Its protein is CASSFGPGNSPLHF. V gene TRBV7-4 combines with J gene TRBJ1-6; D unresolved. V was clipped by 3 bases and J by 6 bases, with 9 bases between them. The CDR3 is 14 residues long. Germline loops: CDR1 SGHVT, CDR2 SQSDAQ. The full variable domain, with the rest looked up from reference TRBV7-4 and TRBJ1-6, is GAGVSQSPRYKVAKRGRDVALRCDSISGHVTLYWYRQTLGQGSEVLTYSQSDAQRDKSGRPSGRFSAERPERSVSTLKIQRTEQGDSAVYLCASSFGPGNSPLHFGNGTRLTVT.

The V call is TRBV7-8, the J call TRBJ1-2; a weak D match, TRBD1 (6 bases). The CDR3 sequence is 15 residues long. Trimming removed 5 bases at V and 0 bases at J, with 13 bases between. Germline V gives CDR1 SGHVS, CDR2 FQNEAQ. Written as DNA, the CDR3 is TGTGCCAGCAGCCCAGAGGGGGATGCTAACTATGGCTACACCTTC. This translates into CASSPEGDANYGYTF. Supplemented by reference TRBV7-8 and TRBJ1-2, the full variable domain reads GAGVSQSPRYKVAKRGQDVALRCDPISGHVSLFWYQQALGQGPEFLTYFQNEAQLDKSGLPSDRFFAERPEGSVSTLKIQRTQQEDSAVYLCASSPEGDANYGYTFGSGTRLTVV.

Here the CDR3 DNA reads TGTGCCATCAGTCGACTGGACTCCTACGAGCAGTACTTC. Protein sequence: CAISRLDSYEQYF. The rearrangement uses TRBV10-3 and TRBJ2-7, with no clear D. CDR3 length: 13 amino acids. CDR1 and CDR2 from the germline V gene are ENHRY and SYGVKD. V lost 5 bases to trimming and J lost 0 bases, with 8 bases between them.

The chain has TRBV7-6 and TRBJ2-7; no definite D call. The CDR3 is 14 residues long. Trimming removed 6 bases from V and 7 bases from J, with 19 bases in between. Germline CDR1 reads SGHVS; CDR2 reads FNYEAQ. CDR3: CASSPSRVYREQYF. The DNA for the CDR3 is TGTGCCAGCAGTCCTTCCCGAGTCTACAGAGAGCAGTACTTC.

This clonotype was detected ten times or more. The chain joins TRBV9 to TRBJ1-1; 7 nucleotides align to TRBD1. Germline lookup yields CDR1 SGDLS and CDR2 YYNGEE. Unmatched junction bases numbered 6, after V lost 3 bases and J lost 4 bases. The CDR3 is made up of 14 amino acids. The CDR3 protein is CASSGQGGGTEAFF. CDR3 coding DNA: TGTGCCAGCAGCGGACAGGGAGGGGGCACTGAAGCTTTCTTT.

This clonotype was seen a single time. The rearrangement links TRBV19 to TRBJ2-7; 12 bases fit TRBD2. Germline V gives CDR1 LNHDA, CDR2 SQIVND (reference sequence). V lost 10 bases, J lost 4 bases, and 5 bases stayed unmatched. This CDR3 is built from 13 residues. CDR3 in DNA: TGTGCCACCAGACTAGCGGGGGATTACGAGCAGTACTTC. Protein sequence: CATRLAGDYEQYF.

CDR3 loop: CASSSESTDTQYF. The CDR3 bases are TGTGCCAGCAGCTCCGAGAGCACAGATACGCAGTATTTT. The chain has TRBV7-7 and TRBJ2-3; D gene ambiguous. Germline assignment: CDR1 SSHAT and CDR2 FNYEAQ (reference sequence). The V end lost 4 bases, the J end lost 0 bases, and 5 bases lay between the germline ends. This CDR3 is built from 13 residues. The full variable domain, with the rest looked up from reference TRBV7-7 and TRBJ2-3, is GAGVSQSPRYKVTKRGQDVTLRCDPISSHATLYWYQQALGQGPEFLTYFNYEAQPDKSGLPSDRFSAERPEGSISTLTIQRTEQRDSAMYRCASSSESTDTQYFGPGTRLTVL.

The V call is TRBV6-5, the J call TRBJ2-1; D is uncertain. Germline loops: CDR1 MNHEY, CDR2 SVGAGI. The CDR3 covers 13 residues. V was pared by 6 bases and J by 4 bases, with 10 bases between. The DNA for the CDR3 is TGTGCCAGCAGACAGACACTATACAATGAGCAGTTCTTC. Amino acid sequence: CASRQTLYNEQFF.

The chain is built from TRBV5-1 and TRBJ2-3, with 12 positions matching TRBD2. V gave up 2 bases and J gave up 6 bases; unmatched junction bases: 4. CDR3 length: 15 amino acids. Germline V gene data show CDR1 as SGHRS and CDR2 as YFSETQ. The chain's CDR3 is CASSFLAGGPDTQYF. The CDR3 nucleotides are TGCGCCAGCAGCTTTCTAGCGGGGGGGCCGGATACGCAGTATTTT.

Notes on this clonotype: Given the absence of the conserved phenylalanine or tryptophan at the CDR3 end, a read error is likely. The genes are TRBV5-6 and TRBJ2-7, with D maybe TRBD1 (5 bases). Germline V CDR1 and CDR2: SGHDT, YYEEEE. The V end was cut by 2 bases, the J end by 7 bases, with 7 bases between. The CDR3 extends over 11 amino acids. CDR3 DNA: TGTGCCAGCAGCTTCCGACAGGAGCAGTACCTC. This encodes CASSFRQEQYL.

This clonotype occurred a few times. The chain has TRBV28 and TRBJ2-7; D not resolved. Germline V gene data show CDR1 as MDHEN and CDR2 as SYDVKM. V was clipped by 8 bases and J by 3 bases, with 23 bases between them. The CDR3 sequence is 16 residues long. The CDR3 region has the DNA TGTGCCAGCGGGCTGAGGTCGGCAGAAGAGTTCTACGAGCAGTACTTC. This sequence encodes CASGLRSAEEFYEQYF.

On this clonotype: Its ends do not fully match the called genes, so a read error is possible. CDR3 sequence (DNA): TGCACCAGCAAACCACAGGCTCGATCCCAGTACTTC. Its translation: CTSKPQARSQYF. The chain employs TRBV10-2 and TRBJ2-5; D might be TRBD1 (5 bases). The CDR3 consists of 12 residues. CDR1 and CDR2 (germline): WSHSY, SAAADI.

The chain combines TRBV6-6 with TRBJ2-1; TRBD2 matches at 7 bases. The V gene end was trimmed by 5 bases and the J gene end by 7 bases; junction bases not matched to a gene: 8. CDR3 length: 14 residues. The germline CDR1 and CDR2 sequences are MNHNY and SVGAGI (reference sequence). CDR3 sequence: CASSDGSGGNEQFF. The CDR3 DNA is TGTGCCAGCAGTGATGGCTCCGGGGGGAATGAGCAGTTCTTC.

This chain joins TRBV2 and TRBJ1-3; perhaps TRBD1 as D (5 bases). The CDR3 has 14 amino acids. Germline V CDR1 and CDR2: SNHLY, FYNNEI. V lost 0 bases and J lost 5, with 8 bases in between. CDR3 region: CASSEARDRNTIYF. In DNA, the CDR3 is TGTGCCAGCAGTGAAGCCAGGGATAGAAACACCATATATTTT. The full variable domain, in which reference TRBV2 and TRBJ1-3 provide the parts outside the CDR3, is EPEVTQTPSHQVTQMGQEVILRCVPISNHLYFYWYRQILGQKVEFLVSFYNNEISEKSEIFDDQFSVERPDGSNFTLKIRSTKLEDSAMYFCASSEARDRNTIYFGEGSWLTVV.

The genes are TRBV7-2 and TRBJ2-7; D is unresolved. This CDR3 has 14 residues. Germline-derived CDR1 and CDR2 are SGHTA and FQGNSA. Trimming removed 1 base from V and 4 bases from J, with 11 bases in between. As DNA, the CDR3 is TGTGCCAGCAGCTTAGGACATATACTTTACGAGCAGTACTTC. Its protein is CASSLGHILYEQYF.

For this clonotype: At one end, the junction sequence differs from germline, possibly due to a read error. The V call is TRBV19, the J call TRBJ1-1; a possible D gene is TRBD1 (6 bases). The CDR3 totals 11 residues. CDR1 and CDR2 from the germline V gene are LNHDA and SQIVND (reference sequence). In DNA, the CDR3 is TGTGCCAGTAGAGGGGACAAACTCGTCGACTTT. Its translation: CASRGDKLVDF. Full variable domain (remainder filled in from reference TRBV19 and TRBJ1-1): DGGITQSPKYLFRKEGQNVTLSCEQNLNHDAMYWYRQDPGQGLRLIYYSQIVNDFQKGDIAEGYSVSREKKESFPLTVTSAQKNPTAFYLCASRGDKLVDFGQGTRLTVV.

A single count supports this clonotype. The V call is TRBV6-5, the J call TRBJ1-2; no clear D. This CDR3 region has 16 residues. The V end lost 7 bases, the J end lost 6 bases, and 24 bases lay between the germline ends. Germline assignment: CDR1 MNHEY and CDR2 SVGAGI. The CDR3 loop reads CASTDRTESDRDGYTF. CDR3 sequence (DNA): TGTGCCAGCACAGATCGGACGGAATCCGACCGAGATGGCTACACCTTC.

This clonotype appeared many times. The rearrangement links TRBV27 to TRBJ2-7, with D uncertain. Trimming left V 0 bases short and J 5 bases short, with 8 bases between. Germline V gene lookup returns CDR1 MNHEY and CDR2 SMNVEV (reference sequence). The CDR3 loop spans 13 amino acids. CDR3 DNA sequence: TGTGCCAGCAGTTTATCGACGGTCCACGAGCAGTACTTC. Its protein product is CASSLSTVHEQYF.